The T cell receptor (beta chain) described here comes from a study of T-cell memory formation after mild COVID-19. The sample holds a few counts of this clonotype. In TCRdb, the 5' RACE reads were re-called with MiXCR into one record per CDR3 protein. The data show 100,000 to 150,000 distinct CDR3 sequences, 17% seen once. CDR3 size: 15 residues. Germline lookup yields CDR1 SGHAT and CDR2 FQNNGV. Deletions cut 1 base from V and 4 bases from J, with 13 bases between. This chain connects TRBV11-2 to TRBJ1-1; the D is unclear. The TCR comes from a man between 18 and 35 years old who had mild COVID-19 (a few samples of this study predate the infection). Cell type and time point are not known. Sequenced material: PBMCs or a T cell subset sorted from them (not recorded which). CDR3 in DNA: TGTGCCAGCAGCTTAGGCGGTGGAATGCCCACTGAAGCTTTCTTT. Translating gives CASSLGGGMPTEAFF.